Here is one T cell receptor beta chain with its context. The antigen is undetermined. TCRdb independently ran MiXCR on the reads; one entry per CDR3 protein. The sample shows about 890,000 distinct CDR3 sequences, around 30% of them seen only once. The data originate from a study of T cell repertoires in cytomegalovirus infection. CDR3 size: 15 residues. With 3 bases removed from V and 0 bases from J, the gap between germline ends came to 13 bases. CDR1 and CDR2 (germline): SQVTM, ANQGSEA. This rearrangement joins TRBV29-1 to TRBJ2-3; D remains unclear. The sequencing here drew on cultured CD8+ T cells from PBMCs, taken from culture after CMV antigen stimulation. This clonotype was obtained from a human donor in good health (CMV status not recorded). Some clones in this sample may be carry-over from other donors' samples. CDR3 amino acids: CSVEDGNTSTDTQYF. CDR3 nucleotide sequence: TGCAGCGTTGAGGACGGTAATACTAGCACAGATACGCAGTATTTT.